This T cell receptor beta chain derives from a study of T cell responses to AZD1222 COVID-19 vaccine. Some clones are missing from TCRdb's copy, which holds only in-frame ones; the method was immunoSEQ multiplex PCR. The sample has 110,000 or so clones; roughly 88% are singletons. With respect to this clone: Its antigen is not identified.

CDR1 is MNHEY, CDR2 SVGAGI, per germline. The CDR3 extends over 13 amino acids. Trimming pared 8 bases from V and 7 bases from J, leaving 15 bases between. The study, taken as a whole, reports: The breadth and depth of Spike-specific TCRs increased once two AZD1222 doses had been given. Females outnumbered males among donors, who were mostly white British; clonal diversity was possibly underestimated. Repertoire sampling occurred only after the peak T cell response. Regions 160-218 and 743-854 dominated among vaccine-associated CD4 TCRs spanning spike.

The material was peripheral blood, obtained on day 0 of MenACWY control vaccination. The V call is TRBV6-5, the J call TRBJ1-5, with D unresolved. The source of this sequence is an adult in good health. CDR3 in amino acids: CASRRGPGQPQHF. The CDR3 region has the DNA TGTGCCAGCCGTAGAGGGCCGGGGCAGCCCCAGCATTTT.